These T cell receptor beta chains were read from a single sample in a study of blood T cells in healthy people across ages. TCRdb passed the 5' RACE reads through MiXCR, listing each CDR3 protein once. The data hold about 680,000 distinct CDR3 sequences, with approximately 50% observed a single time. Sequencing was done on a sample of blood. All receptors come from a woman aged 55-70 years in good health. Each CDR3 is given with its conserved first and last residue. The D gene is left open where the match is weak. Size values are once, few and many counts, or a class for expanded clones, and some rows have none.

.,TRBV29-1,TRBJ2-4,once,TGCAGCGTCCCGGGACCGGAGCCAAACATTCAGAACTTC,CSVPGPEPNIQNF
.,TRBV7-3,TRBJ2-3,.,TGTGCCAGCAGCTTAAGTTTTACAACAGATACGCAGTATTTT,CASSLSFTTDTQYF
.,TRBV11-1,TRBJ2-7,.,TGTGCCAGCAGCTCCCGGGACAATGAGCAGTACTTC,CASSSRDNEQYF
TRBD1,TRBV6-5,TRBJ2-6,few,TGTGCCAGCAGTTACAGTGCTGCGACAGGGCTTTTCACTGGGGCCAACGTCCTGACTTTC,CASSYSAATGLFTGANVLTF
TRBD1,TRBV5-1,TRBJ2-7,.,TGCGCCAGCAGCCCCGCCGGGACAGGGGGCATCTACGAGCAGTACTTC,CASSPAGTGGIYEQYF
.,TRBV20-1,TRBJ2-4,few,TGCAGTGCTAGATTTCCAAAACCACCCAGAAACATTCAGTACTTC,CSARFPKPPRNIQYF
.,TRBV9,TRBJ1-1,.,TGTGCCAGCAGCGTAGCAGGACAGTTGAACACTGAAGCTTTCTTT,CASSVAGQLNTEAFF
.,TRBV11-2,TRBJ2-3,.,TGTGCCGGAGGGAACACAGATACGCAGTATTTT,CAGGNTDTQYF
TRBD2,TRBV27,TRBJ2-7,.,TGTGCCAGCAGTCCCCAGCTAGCGGGAGTTGGCAATGAGCAGTACTTC,CASSPQLAGVGNEQYF
TRBD1,TRBV12-3/TRBV12-4,TRBJ2-2,.,TGTGCCAGCAATCCGGGACAGGGGTCCACCGGGGAGCTGTTTTTT,CASNPGQGSTGELFF
.,TRBV13,TRBJ1-4,.,TGTGCCAGCAGCCCGAGGACGGCCACTAATGAAAAACCGTTTTTT,CASSPRTATNEKPFF
TRBD2,TRBV5-1,TRBJ2-3,once,TGCGCCAGCAGCTTGTATCCTAGCGGTACTAGCACAGATACGCAGTATTTT,CASSLYPSGTSTDTQYF
TRBD1,TRBV7-3,TRBJ1-2,few,TGTGCCAGCAGCCTACAGGGGGGACGTGGCTACACCTTC,CASSLQGGRGYTF
.,TRBV20-1,TRBJ2-4,.,TGCAGTGCTAGAGTGAGGCCGGGTTTGAGGGAGCAGTACTTC,CSARVRPGLREQYF
TRBD2,TRBV12-5,TRBJ2-5,.,TGTGCTAGTGGTTTTTCCCTGCGGGAGGGACAAGAGACCCAGTACTTC,CASGFSLREGQETQYF
.,TRBV9,TRBJ1-2,.,TGTGCCAGCAGCGCCCAAGTACAGCCAACCTATAGCTACACCTTC,CASSAQVQPTYSYTF
TRBD2,TRBV10-3,TRBJ2-2,many,TGTGCCACCTCTCGGGGGGGCACCGGGGAGCTGTTTTTT,CATSRGGTGELFF
.,TRBV7-2,TRBJ1-1,.,TGTGCCAGCAGCTTATGGGGTGGCCCCCGGAACACTGAAGCTTTCTTT,CASSLWGGPRNTEAFF
.,TRBV28,TRBJ1-4,few,TGTGCCAGCATGTTTGGAGGGGCCGCTGCACTTAATGAAAAACTGTTTTTT,CASMFGGAAALNEKLFF
.,TRBV7-2,TRBJ2-3,.,TGTGCCAGCAGCTTAGCAGTACCTCCAACGCAGTATTTT,CASSLAVPPTQYF
.,TRBV5-5,TRBJ2-6,.,TGTGCCAGCAGCTTGGCGGGCGGGGATGGGGCCAACGTCCTGACTTTC,CASSLAGGDGANVLTF
.,TRBV7-2,TRBJ2-7,.,TGTGCCAGCAGCTCCTCTAGCTCCCACGAGCAGTACTTC,CASSSSSSHEQYF
TRBD1,TRBV7-3,TRBJ2-3,.,TGTGCCAGCAGCTTCCGGGACAGGTTCACAGATGCGCAGTATTTT,CASSFRDRFTDAQYF
TRBD2,TRBV20-1,TRBJ2-1,many,TGCAGTGCTAGAGATATGGGACTAGCGGCCTACAATGAGCAGTTCTTC,CSARDMGLAAYNEQFF
.,TRBV18,TRBJ2-4,.,TGTGCCAGCTCACCACGGGCGGGTCTAGACCTCTCCAAAAACATTCAGTACTTC,CASSPRAGLDLSKNIQYF
.,TRBV27,TRBJ1-1,.,TGTGCCAGCAGTTTCTTCCCAGGGAGCACTGAAGCTTTCTTT,CASSFFPGSTEAFF
.,TRBV12-3/TRBV12-4,TRBJ2-6,.,TGTGCCAGCAGTTTTACAGGGATGGTTGGGGCCAACGTCCTGACTTTC,CASSFTGMVGANVLTF
.,TRBV7-9,TRBJ2-3,.,TGTGCCAGCAGCAGAGGGCAGGCTGGATACACAGATACGCAGTATTTT,CASSRGQAGYTDTQYF
.,TRBV4-1,TRBJ2-3,many,TGCGCCAGCAGCCAAGGTCAGGGAGATACGCAGTATTTT,CASSQGQGDTQYF
.,TRBV9,TRBJ1-2,few,TGTGCCAGCAGCCCCCGGAGGGACAACTATGGCTACACCTTC,CASSPRRDNYGYTF
.,TRBV7-9,TRBJ1-4,.,TGTGCCAGCAGCTCTACAGGGATGGCTAATGAAAAACTGTTTTTT,CASSSTGMANEKLFF
TRBD2,TRBV20-1,TRBJ2-3,.,TGCAGTGCATTTACTAGCGGGAGGGGCACAGATACGCAGTATTTT,CSAFTSGRGTDTQYF
.,TRBV14,TRBJ1-1,.,TGTGCCAGCAGCCTTGGAGGTTCCATTGAAGCTTTCTTT,CASSLGGSIEAFF
TRBD1,TRBV6-1,TRBJ2-1,.,TGTGCCAGCAGGGGACAGGGGGCGTACGATGAGCAGTTCTTC,CASRGQGAYDEQFF
TRBD2,TRBV20-1,TRBJ2-1,.,TGCAGTGCTAGAGATCCCCGGGAGGGCCGCGGTGAGCAGTTCTTC,CSARDPREGRGEQFF
.,TRBV28,TRBJ2-3,.,TGTGCCACCGGTAGGGCCAGGGCCCGTTCAGATACGCAGTATTTT,CATGRARARSDTQYF
TRBD2,TRBV5-4,TRBJ2-1,few,TGTGCCAGCAGCTTTTATGGCGGGAGGGCCGTCAATGAGCAGTTCTTC,CASSFYGGRAVNEQFF
.,TRBV4-3,TRBJ2-3,.,TGCGCCAGCAGCCAAGGCGCTAGCCGCTCTAGCACAGATACGCAGTATTTT,CASSQGASRSSTDTQYF
.,TRBV5-1,TRBJ1-6,.,TGCGCCAGCAGCTTGGTACAGGAAAATTCACCCCTCCACTTT,CASSLVQENSPLHF
.,TRBV7-2,TRBJ2-3,.,TGTGCCAGCAGCTTATTTAGCGTTTTTGGCACAGATACGCAGTATTTT,CASSLFSVFGTDTQYF
.,TRBV2,TRBJ2-7,.,TGTGCCAGCAGCATTGGGCCGCAGTACTTC,CASSIGPQYF
.,TRBV20-1,TRBJ1-3,.,TGCAGTGCTAGATCCTTGGCCGGGACGGCTGGAAACACCATATATTTT,CSARSLAGTAGNTIYF
.,TRBV29-1,TRBJ2-3,.,TGCAGCGTTGGGGGGGGGGCTAGCACAGATACGCAGTATTTT,CSVGGGASTDTQYF
.,TRBV9,TRBJ1-2,many,TGTGCCAGCTCAAGGGGGTTTAATACCGCAAACTATGGCTACACCTTC,CASSRGFNTANYGYTF
.,TRBV12-3/TRBV12-4,TRBJ2-5,.,TGTGCCAGCAGTCCGCCCGTGGGCAGGGGAACTTCTAATGAGCAGTACTTC,CASSPPVGRGTSNEQYF
.,TRBV9,TRBJ2-1,.,TGTGCCAGCAACGTAGTTGGGATGTCCTACAATGAGCAGTTCTTC,CASNVVGMSYNEQFF
.,TRBV5-4,TRBJ2-5,few,TGTGCCAGCAGCCCCTCCAGACGGGGTCAAGAGACCCAGTACTTC,CASSPSRRGQETQYF
TRBD1,TRBV28,TRBJ2-6,few,TGTGCCAGCAGCTGGACAGGGTCTAGGGCCAACGTCCTGACTTTC,CASSWTGSRANVLTF
.,TRBV28,TRBJ2-3,.,TGTGCCAGCAGAGGGACTGTGGATACGCAGTATTTT,CASRGTVDTQYF
.,TRBV7-9,TRBJ2-5,few,TGTGCCAGCAGCCTTCATGAGACCCAGTACTTC,CASSLHETQYF
TRBD1,TRBV10-3,TRBJ1-6,.,TGTGCCATCACGGTGGGACAGAATAATTCACCCCTCCACTTT,CAITVGQNNSPLHF
.,TRBV19,TRBJ1-5,.,TGTGCCAGTGCGACAACAGGGCGCAATCAGCCCCAGCATTTT,CASATTGRNQPQHF
TRBD2,TRBV28,TRBJ2-1,few,TGTGCCAGCAGACCCCTTAGCGGGACTTACAATGAGCAGTTCTTC,CASRPLSGTYNEQFF
.,TRBV20-1,TRBJ2-2,.,TGCAGTGCAGAGACGTCGAACACCGGGGAGCTGTTTTTT,CSAETSNTGELFF
.,TRBV29-1,TRBJ1-4,few,TGCAGCGTTGGGGGATCCGGTGAAAAACTGTTTTTT,CSVGGSGEKLFF
TRBD1,TRBV7-9,TRBJ2-7,few,TGTGCCAGCAGCTTAGGGTCCGGACAGGTCTACGAGCAGTACTTC,CASSLGSGQVYEQYF
.,TRBV13,TRBJ2-7,.,TGTGCCAGCCAGGGACTGAGCTACGAGCAGTACTTC,CASQGLSYEQYF
.,TRBV11-2,TRBJ2-7,.,TGTGCCAGCAGCTTAGAAGGGGGGACCTACGAGCAGTACTTC,CASSLEGGTYEQYF
.,TRBV15,TRBJ1-2,few,TGTGCCACCAGCAGAGATCAGATGAGACAAACTATGGGTGGCTACACCTTC,CATSRDQMRQTMGGYTF
TRBD2,TRBV29-1,TRBJ2-2,.,TGCAGCGTTTGGCCGGGAGGGCTGAATTCCGGGGAGCTGTTTTTT,CSVWPGGLNSGELFF